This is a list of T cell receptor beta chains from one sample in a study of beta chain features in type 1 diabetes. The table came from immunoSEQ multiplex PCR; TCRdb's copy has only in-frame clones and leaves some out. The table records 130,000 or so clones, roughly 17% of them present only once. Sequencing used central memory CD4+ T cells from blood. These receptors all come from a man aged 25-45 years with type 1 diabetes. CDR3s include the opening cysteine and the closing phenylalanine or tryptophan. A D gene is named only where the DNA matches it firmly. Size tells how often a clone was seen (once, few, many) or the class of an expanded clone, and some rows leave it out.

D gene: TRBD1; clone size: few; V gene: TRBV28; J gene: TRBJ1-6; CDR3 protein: CASSPTGQGRGSPLHF; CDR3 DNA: TGTGCCAGCAGTCCTACGGGACAGGGAAGAGGCTCACCCCTCCACTTT
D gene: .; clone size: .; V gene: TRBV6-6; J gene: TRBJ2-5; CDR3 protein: CASSEETQYF; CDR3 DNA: TGTGCCAGCAGCGAAGAGACCCAGTACTTC
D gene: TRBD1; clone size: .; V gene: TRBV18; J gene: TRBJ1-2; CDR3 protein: CASSPETGGANGYTF; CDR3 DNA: TGTGCCAGCTCACCAGAAACAGGGGGCGCGAATGGCTACACCTTC
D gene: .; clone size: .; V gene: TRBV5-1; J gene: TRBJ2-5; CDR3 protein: CASHGEVVETQYF; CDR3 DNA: TGCGCCAGCCATGGGGAGGTTGTCGAGACCCAGTACTTC
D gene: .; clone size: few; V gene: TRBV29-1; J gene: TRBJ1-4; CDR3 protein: CSVSSGVRREKLFF; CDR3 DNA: TGCAGCGTCTCGTCGGGGGTCCGGAGAGAAAAACTGTTTTTT
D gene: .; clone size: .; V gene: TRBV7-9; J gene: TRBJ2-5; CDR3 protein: CASSLVPGKQETQYF; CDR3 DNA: TGTGCCAGCAGCTTAGTCCCGGGAAAACAAGAGACCCAGTACTTC
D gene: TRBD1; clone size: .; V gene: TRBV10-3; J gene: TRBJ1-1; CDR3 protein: CAISEGQENTEAFF; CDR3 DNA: TGTGCCATCAGTGAGGGACAGGAGAACACTGAAGCTTTCTTT
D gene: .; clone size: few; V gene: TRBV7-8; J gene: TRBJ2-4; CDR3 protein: CASSPPRSPKNIQYF; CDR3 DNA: TGTGCCAGCAGCCCCCCCAGAAGCCCCAAAAACATTCAGTACTTC
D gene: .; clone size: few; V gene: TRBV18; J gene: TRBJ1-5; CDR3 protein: CASSPASSGGQPQHF; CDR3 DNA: TGTGCCAGCTCACCAGCGAGTAGCGGCGGTCAGCCCCAGCATTTT
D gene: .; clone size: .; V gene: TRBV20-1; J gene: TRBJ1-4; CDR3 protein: CSARDYEKLFF; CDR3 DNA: TGCAGTGCTAGAGATTATGAAAAACTGTTTTTT
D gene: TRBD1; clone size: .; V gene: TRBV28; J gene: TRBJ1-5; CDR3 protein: CASSLHGQGANQPQHF; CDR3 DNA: TGTGCCAGCAGTTTACACGGGCAGGGGGCAAATCAGCCCCAGCATTTT
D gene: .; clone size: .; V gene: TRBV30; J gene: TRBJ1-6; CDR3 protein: CAWSLTGEDSPLHF; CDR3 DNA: TGTGCCTGGAGCCTCACCGGGGAGGATTCACCCCTCCACTTT
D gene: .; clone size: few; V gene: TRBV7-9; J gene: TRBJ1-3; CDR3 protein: CASSSSYGNTIYF; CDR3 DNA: TGTGCCAGCAGCTCCTCCTACGGAAACACCATATATTTT
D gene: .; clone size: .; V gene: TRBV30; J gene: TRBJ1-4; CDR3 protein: CAWSKGGFEKLFF; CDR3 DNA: TGTGCCTGGAGTAAGGGAGGCTTTGAAAAACTGTTTTTT
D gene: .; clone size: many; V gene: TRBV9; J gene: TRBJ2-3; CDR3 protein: CASSAYTDTQYF; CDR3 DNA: TGTGCCAGCAGCGCTTACACAGATACGCAGTATTTT
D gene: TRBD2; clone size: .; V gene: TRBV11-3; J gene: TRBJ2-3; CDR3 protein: CASRPSGGGTDTQYF; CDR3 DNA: TGTGCCAGCCGTCCGAGCGGGGGCGGCACAGATACGCAGTATTTT
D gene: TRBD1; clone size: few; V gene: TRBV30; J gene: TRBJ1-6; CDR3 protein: CAWSVDRSFGALHF; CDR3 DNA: TGTGCCTGGAGTGTGGACAGGTCCTTTGGGGCCCTCCACTTT
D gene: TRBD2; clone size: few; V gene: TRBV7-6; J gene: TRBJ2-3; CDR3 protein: CASSSRTSGVTQYF; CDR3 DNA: TGTGCCAGCAGCTCACGGACTAGCGGGGTAACGCAGTATTTT
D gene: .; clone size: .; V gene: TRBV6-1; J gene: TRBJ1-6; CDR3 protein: CASSEETNSPLHF; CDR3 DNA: TGTGCCAGCAGTGAAGAAACTAATTCACCCCTCCACTTT
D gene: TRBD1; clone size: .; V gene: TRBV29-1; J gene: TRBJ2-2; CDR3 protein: CSSSGTGGPGELFF; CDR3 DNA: TGCAGCTCTTCCGGGACAGGGGGCCCCGGGGAGCTGTTTTTT
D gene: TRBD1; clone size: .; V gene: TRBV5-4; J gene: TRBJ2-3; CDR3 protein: CASSLFRTGFDTQYF; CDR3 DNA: TGTGCCAGCAGCTTGTTCCGGACAGGGTTTGATACGCAGTATTTT
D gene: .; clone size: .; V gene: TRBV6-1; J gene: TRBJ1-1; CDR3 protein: CASSESLQGKKAFF; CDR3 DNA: TGTGCCAGCAGTGAAAGCTTACAAGGGAAAAAAGCTTTCTTT
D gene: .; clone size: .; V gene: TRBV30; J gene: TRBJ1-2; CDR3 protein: CAWSTGRANGYTF; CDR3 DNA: TGTGCCTGGAGTACCGGCAGGGCTAATGGCTACACCTTC
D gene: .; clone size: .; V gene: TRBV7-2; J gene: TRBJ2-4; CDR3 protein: CASSLEWRGDIQYF; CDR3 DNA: TGTGCCAGCAGCTTAGAGTGGAGGGGTGACATTCAGTACTTC
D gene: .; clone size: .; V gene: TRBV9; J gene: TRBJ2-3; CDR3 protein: CASSVSVDTDTQYF; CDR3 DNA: TGTGCCAGCAGCGTATCCGTTGACACAGATACGCAGTATTTT
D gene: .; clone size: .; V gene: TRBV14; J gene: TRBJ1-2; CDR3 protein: CASSHARGDYGYTF; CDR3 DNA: TGTGCCAGCAGCCATGCAAGGGGCGACTATGGCTACACCTTC
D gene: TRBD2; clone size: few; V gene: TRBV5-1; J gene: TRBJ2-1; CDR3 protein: CASSLEPSGGSNEQFF; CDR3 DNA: TGCGCCAGCAGCTTGGAACCTAGCGGGGGGAGCAATGAGCAGTTCTTC
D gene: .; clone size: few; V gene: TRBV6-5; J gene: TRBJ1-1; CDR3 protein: CASSGHRTVAEAFF; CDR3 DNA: TGTGCCAGCAGTGGTCACCGGACGGTCGCAGAAGCTTTCTTT
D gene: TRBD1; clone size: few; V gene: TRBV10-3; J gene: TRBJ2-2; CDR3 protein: CAISGGQGLNTGELFF; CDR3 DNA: TGTGCCATCAGTGGGGGACAGGGATTGAACACCGGGGAGCTGTTTTTT
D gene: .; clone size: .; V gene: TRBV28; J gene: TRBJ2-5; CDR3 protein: CASTGSETQYF; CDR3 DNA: TGTGCCAGCACAGGGAGTGAGACCCAGTACTTC
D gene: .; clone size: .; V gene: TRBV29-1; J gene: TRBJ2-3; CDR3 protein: CSVRETEDGTQYF; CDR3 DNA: TGCAGCGTGAGGGAGACTGAAGACGGTACGCAGTATTTT
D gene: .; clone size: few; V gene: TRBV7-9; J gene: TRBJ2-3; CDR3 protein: CASSLRLGGGDTQYF; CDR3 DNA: TGTGCCAGCAGCTTACGACTAGGGGGAGGAGATACGCAGTATTTT
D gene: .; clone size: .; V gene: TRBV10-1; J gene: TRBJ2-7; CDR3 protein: CASEILVARDYEQYF; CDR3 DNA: TGCGCCAGCGAAATCCTTGTAGCGAGAGACTACGAGCAGTACTTC
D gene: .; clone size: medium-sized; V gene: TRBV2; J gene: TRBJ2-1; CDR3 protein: CASSEAEDIEQFF; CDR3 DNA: TGTGCCAGCAGTGAAGCGGAGGACATCGAGCAGTTCTTC
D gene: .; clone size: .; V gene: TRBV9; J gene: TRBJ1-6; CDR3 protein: CASSVEGFNSPLHF; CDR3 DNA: TGTGCCAGCAGCGTAGAAGGGTTTAATTCACCCCTCCACTTT
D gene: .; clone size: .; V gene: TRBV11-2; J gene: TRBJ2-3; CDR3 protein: CASSLGSGSGSTDTQYF; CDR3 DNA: TGTGCCAGCAGCTTAGGAAGCGGTAGCGGTAGCACAGATACGCAGTATTTT
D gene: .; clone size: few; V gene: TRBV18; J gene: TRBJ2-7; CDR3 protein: CASSPRDQGTSYEQYF; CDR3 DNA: TGTGCCAGCTCACCACGTGATCAGGGGACCTCCTACGAGCAGTACTTC
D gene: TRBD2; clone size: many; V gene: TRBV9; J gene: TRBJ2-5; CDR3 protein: CASSVGGLAGEETQYF; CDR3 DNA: TGTGCCAGCAGCGTAGGTGGACTAGCGGGGGAAGAGACCCAGTACTTC
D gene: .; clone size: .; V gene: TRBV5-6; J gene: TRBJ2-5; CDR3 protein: CASSSGTKAQYF; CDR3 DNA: TGTGCCAGCAGCTCCGGGACGAAGGCCCAGTACTTC